These 8 T cell receptor beta chains came from one sample sequenced in a study of cytomegalovirus exposure and HLA in healthy donors (dated by TCRdb to 2016 to 2017). Library preparation used the immunoSEQ multiplex PCR assay. The multiplex PCR relied on a mix of 60 forward primers for TCR Vbeta segments and 13 reverse primers for TCR Jbeta segments. This immuneACCESS table, as held by TCRdb, lists in-frame sequences with V and J called but not all clones. Of the missing ones, under half trace to an unresolved V gene in checked studies; the others have no known cause. For this sample the table gives 150,000 or so clones, of which roughly 80% were detected only once. The ten largest clonotypes hold 0.7% to 0.95% of the sample. What was sequenced was PBMCs. Receptors were obtained from a woman under 30 in good health and CMV-seronegative.

In this sample, this clone turned up a few times. The chain carries TRBV19 and TRBJ2-1; weak D call: TRBD2 (5 bases). The CDR3 is 13 amino acids. V shed 5 bases and J shed 7 bases, with 12 bases lying between them. Germline V CDR1 and CDR2: LNHDA, SQIVND (reference sequence). This chain's CDR3 is CASSVTRRNEQFF. The CDR3, as DNA: TGTGCCAGTAGTGTAACTAGGAGGAATGAGCAGTTCTTC.

V and J are TRBV27 and TRBJ2-7, with 9 positions matching TRBD2. Losses at the gene ends were 2 bases for V and 7 bases for J; bases not matched to a gene: 6. This CDR3 is 14 amino acids long. Germline V gene sequence: CDR1 MNHEY, CDR2 SMNVEV (reference sequence). CDR3 residues: CASSLTAGGGEQYF. CDR3 DNA: TGTGCCAGCAGTTTAACAGCGGGAGGTGGTGAGCAGTACTTC.

This chain connects TRBV18 to TRBJ2-1; D is ambiguous. V was cut by 3 bases and J by 2 bases, with 11 bases left in between. The CDR3 length is 15 residues. In germline, CDR1 is KGHSH, CDR2 LQKENI. Here the CDR3 DNA reads TGTGCCAGCTCACCGTCTGGCGGAACCTACAATGAGCAGTTCTTC. It specifies CASSPSGGTYNEQFF. Together with reference TRBV18 and TRBJ2-1, the CDR3 gives the full variable domain: NAGVMQNPRHLVRRRGQEARLRCSPMKGHSHVYWYRQLPEEGLKFMVYLQKENIIDESGMPKERFSAEFPKEGPSILRIQQVVRGDSAAYFCASSPSGGTYNEQFFGPGTRLTVL.

Note on this clone: Because the CDR3's place on the DNA is in doubt, the DNA is left out and the CDR3 is given as listed by TCRdb. V and J are TRBV5-6 and TRBJ2-3; TRBD1, the table's D call, lacks a check against the DNA. Germline values: CDR1 SGHDT, CDR2 YYEEEE. From its first to its last residue, the CDR3 has 16 amino acids. This CDR3 is CASGQGAVFGPDTQYF.

This chain joins TRBV19 and TRBJ2-2, with 7 bases lining up with TRBD1. The CDR3 extends over 17 amino acids. V dropped 5 bases and J dropped 4; count of bases not matched to a gene: 13. Germline V gene lookup returns CDR1 LNHDA and CDR2 SQIVND (reference sequence). This CDR3 is CASSDPRQGRGTGELFF. The CDR3 DNA reads as TGTGCCAGTAGTGATCCTCGACAGGGAAGGGGCACCGGGGAGCTGTTTTTT.

V and J are TRBV28 and TRBJ2-3, with 7 bases lining up with TRBD2. The CDR3 length is 18 residues. Trimming took 4 bases from V and 3 from J; bases not matched to a gene: 16. Germline CDR1 MDHEN, CDR2 SYDVKM. CDR3 sequence reads: CASSSPPRGGSLTDTQYF. The CDR3 DNA reads as TGTGCCAGCAGTTCCCCTCCCCGGGGCGGGAGCTTGACAGATACGCAGTATTTT. The whole variable domain, filled in from reference TRBV28 and TRBJ2-3, reads DVKVTQSSRYLVKRTGEKVFLECVQDMDHENMFWYRQDPGLGLRLIYFSYDVKMKEKGDIPEGYSVSREKKERFSLILESASTNQTSMYLCASSSPPRGGSLTDTQYFGPGTRLTVL.

This rearrangement joins TRBV4-1 to TRBJ2-2, with 10 bases aligning to TRBD2. Germline CDR1 and CDR2: MGHRA and YSYEKL. J lost 7 bases, V lost 2 bases, and 13 bases had no gene match. There are 18 residues in the CDR3. This CDR3 reads CASSQPWKREGHNGELFF. Written as DNA, the CDR3 is TGCGCCAGCAGCCAACCGTGGAAGCGGGAGGGCCACAACGGGGAGCTGTTTTTT.

The rearrangement joins TRBV5-1 to TRBJ2-1; 9 bases line up with TRBD2. This CDR3 is 14 amino acids long. CDR1 is SGHRS and CDR2 is YFSETQ in the germline V gene. The trim removed 2 bases at V and 5 bases at J, leaving 2 bases unmatched. The CDR3 sequence is CASSFSGGNNEQFF. The DNA of the CDR3 is TGCGCCAGCAGCTTTAGCGGGGGAAACAATGAGCAGTTCTTC. Filled out from reference TRBV5-1 and TRBJ2-1, the complete variable domain reads KAGVTQTPRYLIKTRGQQVTLSCSPISGHRSVSWYQQTPGQGLQFLFEYFSETQRNKGNFPGRFSGRQFSNSRSEMNVSTLELGDSALYLCASSFSGGNNEQFFGPGTRLTVL.